Each of the 12 T cell receptor beta chains below was sequenced from the same sample in a study of blood T cell repertoires in COVID-19. TCRdb keeps only in-frame clones here, not all; method: immunoSEQ multiplex PCR. The sample includes roughly 160,000 clones, 80% to 90% of them seen just once. Sequencing input: peripheral blood. These TCRs come from a woman between 50 and 59 years old with COVID-19, enrolled during active disease.

The CDR3 sequence is CASSKWEQGEVEKLFF. The CDR3 region has the DNA TGTGCCAGCAGCAAATGGGAGCAGGGGGAAGTTGAAAAACTGTTTTTT. The chain couples TRBV21-1 to TRBJ1-4; the table's D call TRBD1 went unverified against the DNA. TRBV21-1 is annotated as a pseudogene. The CDR3 contains 16 residues.

This sequence joins TRBV19 and TRBJ2-1; 7 bases agree with TRBD1. Germline-derived CDR1 and CDR2 are LNHDA and SQIVND (reference sequence). This CDR3 region has 16 residues. V shed 5 bases and J 4 bases; nucleotides not matched to a gene: 11. The CDR3 here is CASSQFRDRLYNEQFF. CDR3 sequence (DNA): TGTGCCAGTAGTCAATTCCGGGACAGACTATACAATGAGCAGTTCTTC.

V is TRBV6-2 or TRBV6-3 and J is TRBJ2-7; 7 bases line up with TRBD1. Germline CDR1 MNHEY, CDR2 SVGEGT. The CDR3 is 14 amino acids. V lost 0 bases and J lost 4; bases outside the gene matches: 3. The CDR3 region is CASSYSGTAYEQYF. The DNA of the CDR3 is TGTGCCAGCAGTTACTCCGGGACAGCTTACGAGCAGTACTTC.

The chain recombines TRBV25-1 with TRBJ2-7, with 7 bases identical to TRBD1. CDR3 size: 17 residues. The J segment lost 0 bases and the V segment lost 1 base, leaving 9 bases of the junction unmatched. Per the germline V gene, CDR1 is MGHDK and CDR2 is SYGVNS. CDR3 loop: CASSESRGTDSSYEQYF. CDR3 bases: TGTGCCAGCAGTGAATCCCGAGGGACAGATAGCTCCTACGAGCAGTACTTC.

V gene TRBV4-1 combines with J gene TRBJ1-1; a weak D match, TRBD1 (5 bases). Trimming removed 4 bases from V and 5 bases from J, with 20 bases in between. The CDR3 consists of 16 residues. The germline gives CDR1 MGHRA, CDR2 YSYEKL. The CDR3 here is CASSLDPTGVETEAFF. CDR3 nucleotides: TGCGCCAGCAGCCTAGATCCCACAGGCGTCGAGACTGAAGCTTTCTTT.

The J gene is TRBJ2-5, the V gene TRBV6-5; possibly TRBD1 for D (5 bases). Between the trimmed V and J ends, which lost 2 bases and 2 bases, there was a span of 9 bases. The germline V gene has CDR1 MNHEY and CDR2 SVGAGI. The length of the CDR3 is 14 residues. CDR3 loop: CASSYGHNQETQYF. The CDR3 DNA reads as TGTGCCAGCAGTTACGGACATAATCAAGAGACCCAGTACTTC.

The table lists this clone with a count of one. V usage is TRBV7-6 and J usage is TRBJ2-3; 7 positions match TRBD1. V lost 3 bases, J lost 2 bases, and 5 bases stayed unmatched. Per the germline V gene, CDR1 is SGHVS and CDR2 is FNYEAQ. The CDR3 has 15 amino acids. The CDR3 DNA follows: TGTGCCAGCAGCTTCAGGGGGATTCTCACAGATACGCAGTATTTT. Translating gives CASSFRGILTDTQYF.

This sequence joins TRBV13 and TRBJ1-4; TRBD1 matches at 11 bases. After removal of 4 bases from V and 0 bases from J, the junction contained 1 base not matched to a gene. Germline V CDR1 and CDR2: PRHDT, FYEKMQ (reference sequence). The CDR3 sequence is 16 residues long. The chain's CDR3 is CASSSDRGPTNEKLFF. The CDR3 DNA reads as TGTGCCAGCAGCTCGGACAGGGGGCCAACTAATGAAAAACTGTTTTTT.

V is TRBV2 and J is TRBJ1-3; no firm D call. Trimming took off 7 bases at V and 0 bases at J, with 10 bases between the two ends. This CDR3 spans 14 amino acids. In germline, CDR1 is SNHLY, CDR2 FYNNEI. CDR3 sequence: CASIPESSGNTIYF. CDR3 sequence (DNA): TGTGCCAGCATCCCGGAGAGCTCTGGAAACACCATATATTTT.

This clone was counted once. The chain couples TRBV7-9 to TRBJ2-3; 10 nucleotides align to TRBD2. CDR3 length equals 15 residues. V lost 3 bases, J lost 3 bases, and 3 bases stayed unmatched. CDR1 is SEHNR, CDR2 FQNEAQ, per germline (reference sequence). CDR3 sequence reads: CASSLVAGGTDTQYF. The CDR3, as DNA: TGTGCCAGCAGCTTGGTAGCGGGGGGTACAGATACGCAGTATTTT.

This clone has just a few counts. This sequence joins TRBV7-6 and TRBJ2-3, with TRBD2 matching over 14 bases. The V and J ends lost 8 bases and 3 bases, in that order; junction bases with no gene match: 4. This CDR3 has 15 residues. Germline lookup yields CDR1 SGHVS and CDR2 FNYEAQ. Here the CDR3 reads CASGTSGGRTDTQYF. The CDR3 nucleotides read TGTGCCAGCGGGACTAGCGGGGGTCGGACAGATACGCAGTATTTT.

The rearrangement joins TRBV5-1 to TRBJ1-4; tentative D call: TRBD1 (5 bases). The germline CDR1 and CDR2 sequences are SGHRS and YFSETQ. Trimming took 0 bases from V and 8 from J, leaving 14 bases between them. This CDR3 is built from 15 residues. CDR3 sequence: CASSLAGGKEEKLFF. In DNA form, the CDR3 reads TGCGCCAGCAGCTTGGCCGGGGGAAAGGAAGAAAAACTGTTTTTT.